This T cell receptor beta chain originates from a study of Ad26.COV2.S vaccination and SARS-CoV-2 variants. Treatment of the sample: about 20 received Ad26.COV2.S at low or high dose, single or two shots; five or six received placebo; per-sample allocation not given. All samples were drawn on day 63, counting from the first vaccine or placebo injection. The CDR3 is made up of 14 amino acids. CDR1 is SGHTA and CDR2 is FQGNSA in the germline V gene. J lost 5 bases, V lost 5 bases, and 6 bases had no gene match. TCRdb's copy holds only in-frame clones and misses some; the assay was immunoSEQ multiplex PCR. Here the sample spans over 400,000 clones, roughly nine tenths being singletons.

The chain recombines TRBV7-2 with TRBJ2-5, with 9 bases identical to TRBD1. Here the sequenced sample was peripheral blood, taken in a trial of Ad26.COV2.S vaccine versus placebo. The source is a person between 18 and 59 years old who received the Ad26.COV2.S COVID-19 vaccine or a placebo. In DNA, the CDR3 is TGTGCCAGCAGCCCCCGACAGGGGGACGAGACCCAGTACTTC. Translation: CASSPRQGDETQYF.